These T cell receptor beta chains were read from a single sample in a study of T cells in localized non-small cell lung cancer. Sequencing was performed with immunoSEQ multiplex PCR; in TCRdb, only in-frame clones are kept and a portion is missing. The data hold tens of thousands of clones, with 80% to 90% observed a single time. The sample was peripheral blood, taken before any cancer treatment. Source of these receptors: a man aged 35-69 years with stage I lung adenocarcinoma. Both conserved end residues are trimmed from each CDR3. The order of the fields is clone size, J gene, V gene, CDR3 protein. Not every row has a clone size; where given, it reads once, few, many or a size class.

size: -; J: TRBJ1-2; V: TRBV19; CDR3: ASSIGQGGYGYT
size: -; J: TRBJ2-2; V: TRBV4-1; CDR3: ASSQLPGGYIAGEKTGELF
size: -; J: TRBJ2-7; V: TRBV6-6; CDR3: ASRDRLAGDYEQY
size: -; J: TRBJ1-1; V: TRBV2; CDR3: ASSTMGQENTEAF
size: -; J: TRBJ2-7; V: TRBV4-3; CDR3: ASSDLQGATGEQY
size: -; J: TRBJ2-7; V: TRBV6-5; CDR3: ASSYSRVHEQY
size: -; J: TRBJ1-1; V: TRBV30; CDR3: AWGGRWAEAF
size: -; J: TRBJ1-1; V: TRBV18; CDR3: ASSPGGSTEAF
size: few; J: TRBJ1-1; V: TRBV18; CDR3: ASSRPGGPNTEAF
size: -; J: TRBJ1-5; V: TRBV6-6; CDR3: ASTPRVANQPQH
size: -; J: TRBJ2-5; V: TRBV7-9; CDR3: ASSVGDRGSRETQY
size: -; J: TRBJ1-4; V: TRBV7-9; CDR3: ASSSRTGQGFEKLF
size: -; J: TRBJ2-1; V: TRBV5-4; CDR3: ASSAPDGTNEQF
size: -; J: TRBJ2-2; V: TRBV11-2; CDR3: ASSFHRVTGELF
size: -; J: TRBJ2-3; V: TRBV6-1; CDR3: ASSEDGTSGRALSTDTQY
size: -; J: TRBJ2-3; V: TRBV7-8; CDR3: ASSLAYPRGVDTQY
size: -; J: TRBJ2-7; V: TRBV5-1; CDR3: ASSPTEGGEQY
size: -; J: TRBJ2-7; V: TRBV2; CDR3: ASRRATAEQY